The T cell receptor beta chain described here comes from a study of high-grade serous ovarian cancer treatment subgroups. CDR1 and CDR2 (germline): SNHLY, FYNNEI. The CDR3 spans 13 residues. V was trimmed by 6 bases and J by 6 bases, leaving 14 bases between them. Clones were sequenced by immunoSEQ multiplex PCR, and TCRdb holds only the in-frame ones, with some missing. The data hold about 15,000 clones, with roughly nine tenths observed a single time. Tumor tissue was taken before any definitive surgery or chemotherapy was given. The sample taken for sequencing was tumor tissue. The V call is TRBV2, the J call TRBJ1-2; unclear D gene. The receptor was derived from a human donor with high-grade serous ovarian cancer. DNA of the CDR3: TGTGCCAGCAGACCCGCCCTTCGCGATGGCTACACCTTC. Encoded protein: CASRPALRDGYTF.